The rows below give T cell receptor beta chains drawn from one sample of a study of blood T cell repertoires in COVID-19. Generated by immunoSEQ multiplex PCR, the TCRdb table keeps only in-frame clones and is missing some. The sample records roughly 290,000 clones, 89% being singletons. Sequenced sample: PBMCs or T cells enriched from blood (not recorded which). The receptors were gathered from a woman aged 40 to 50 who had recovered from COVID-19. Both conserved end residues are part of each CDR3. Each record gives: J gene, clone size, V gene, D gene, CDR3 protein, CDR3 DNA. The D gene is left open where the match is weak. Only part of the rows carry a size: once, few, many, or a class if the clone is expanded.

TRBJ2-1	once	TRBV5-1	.	CASSLASVTYNEQFF	TGCGCCAGCAGCTTGGCCTCCGTAACCTACAATGAGCAGTTCTTC
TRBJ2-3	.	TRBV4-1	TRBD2	CASSALGLAGGLDTQYF	TGCGCCAGCAGCGCGTTGGGACTAGCGGGGGGGCTAGATACGCAGTATTTT
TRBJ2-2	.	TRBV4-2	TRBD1	CASSQGQGNGELFF	TGTGCCAGCAGCCAGGGACAGGGAAACGGGGAGCTGTTTTTT
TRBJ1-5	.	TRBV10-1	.	CASRYRVCNQPQHF	TGCGCCAGCAGGTACAGGGTTTGCAATCAGCCCCAGCATTTT
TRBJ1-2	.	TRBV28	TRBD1	CASGDRGGTF	TGTGCCAGCGGTGACAGGGGGGGCACCTTC
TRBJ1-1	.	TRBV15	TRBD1	CATSREGTGEDEAFF	TGTGCCACCAGCAGAGAGGGGACAGGGGAGGATGAAGCTTTCTTT
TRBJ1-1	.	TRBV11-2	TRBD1	CASSSFTGGTEAFF	TGTGCCAGCAGCTCGTTTACAGGGGGCACTGAAGCTTTCTTT
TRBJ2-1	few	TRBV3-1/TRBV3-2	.	CASSFSTGSGEQFF	TGTGCCAGCAGCTTTTCGACAGGTTCGGGTGAGCAGTTCTTC
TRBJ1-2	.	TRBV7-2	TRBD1	CASSLVPPYRGANYGYTF	TGTGCCAGCAGCTTAGTACCCCCCTACAGGGGGGCTAACTATGGCTACACCTTC
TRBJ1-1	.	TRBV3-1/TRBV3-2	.	CASSTLGGRGTEAFF	TGTGCCAGCAGCACTCTCGGAGGGAGGGGGACTGAAGCTTTCTTT
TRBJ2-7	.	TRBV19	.	CASSVLATFSEQYF	TGTGCCAGTAGTGTACTCGCGACTTTCTCCGAGCAGTACTTC
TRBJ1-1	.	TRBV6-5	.	CAGQGMDTEAFF	TGTGCCGGGCAGGGTATGGACACTGAAGCTTTCTTT
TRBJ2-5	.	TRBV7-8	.	CASSFNTFGETQYF	TGTGCCAGCAGCTTTAACACATTCGGGGAGACCCAGTACTTC
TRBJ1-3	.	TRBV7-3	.	CASSEGTGNTIYF	TGTGCCAGCAGCGAGGGAACTGGAAACACCATATATTTT
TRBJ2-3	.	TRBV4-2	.	CASSQDPQGSDTQYF	TGTGCCAGCAGCCAAGATCCCCAGGGATCAGATACGCAGTATTTT
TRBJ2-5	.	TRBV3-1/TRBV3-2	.	CASEGRGQETQYF	TGTGCCAGCGAAGGGCGGGGCCAAGAGACCCAGTACTTC
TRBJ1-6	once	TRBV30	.	CAWSVSGRNSPLHF	TGTGCCTGGAGTGTTTCGGGTAGGAATTCACCCCTCCACTTT
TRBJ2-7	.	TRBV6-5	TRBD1	CASSILGTGLYEQYF	TGTGCCAGCAGTATACTCGGGACAGGCCTCTACGAGCAGTACTTC
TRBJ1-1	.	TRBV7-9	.	CASSPQRGNTEAFF	TGTGCCAGCAGCCCCCAGCGGGGGAACACTGAAGCTTTCTTT
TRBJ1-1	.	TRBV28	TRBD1	CASRWAGGRHTEAFF	TGTGCCAGCAGGTGGGCAGGGGGGAGGCACACTGAAGCTTTCTTT
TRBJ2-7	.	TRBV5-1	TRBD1	CASSLAPMDRSYEQYF	TGCGCCAGCAGCTTGGCCCCTATGGACAGGTCCTACGAGCAGTACTTC
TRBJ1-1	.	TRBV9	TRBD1	CASSAQSLSLDRTEDTEAFF	TGTGCCAGCAGCGCCCAGTCCCTCTCGCTGGACAGGACGGAGGACACTGAAGCTTTCTTT
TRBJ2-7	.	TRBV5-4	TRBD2	CASSLALAGAGNEQYF	TGTGCCAGCAGCTTGGCACTAGCGGGAGCTGGTAACGAGCAGTACTTC
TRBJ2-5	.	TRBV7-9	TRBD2	CASSLSSGGETQYF	TGTGCCAGCAGCTTATCTAGCGGGGGTGAGACCCAGTACTTC
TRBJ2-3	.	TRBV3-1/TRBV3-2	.	CASSLRRDTQYF	TGTGCCAGCAGCCTCCGGCGGGATACGCAGTATTTT
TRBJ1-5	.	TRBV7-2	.	CASSARDTGFNQPQHF	TGTGCCAGCAGCGCACGGGACACCGGCTTCAATCAGCCCCAGCATTTT
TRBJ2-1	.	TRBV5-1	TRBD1	CASSRGTGGNEQFF	TGCGCCAGCAGCAGAGGGACAGGGGGCAATGAGCAGTTCTTC
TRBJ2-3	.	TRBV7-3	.	CASSLLVGVGGTDTQYF	TGTGCCAGCAGCTTATTAGTTGGTGTGGGAGGCACAGATACGCAGTATTTT
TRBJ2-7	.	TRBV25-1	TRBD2	CASSGLKPGLASYEQYF	TGTGCCAGCAGTGGGTTAAAACCGGGACTAGCCTCCTACGAGCAGTACTTC
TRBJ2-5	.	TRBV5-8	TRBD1	CASIEGQLIQETQYF	TGTGCCAGCATCGAGGGACAGCTGATACAAGAGACCCAGTACTTC
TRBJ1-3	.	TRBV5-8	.	CASSLVEGASGNTIYF	TGTGCCAGCAGCTTGGTGGAAGGGGCCTCTGGAAACACCATATATTTT
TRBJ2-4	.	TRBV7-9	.	CASSLERAKNIQYF	TGTGCCAGCAGCTTGGAGCGGGCCAAAAACATTCAGTACTTC
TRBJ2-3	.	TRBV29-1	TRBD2	CSGGLAGWGTDTQYF	TGCAGCGGTGGACTAGCGGGATGGGGCACAGATACGCAGTATTTT
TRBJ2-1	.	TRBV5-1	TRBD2	CASSFPGLTSHEQFF	TGCGCCAGCAGCTTTCCGGGACTAACCTCGCATGAGCAGTTCTTC
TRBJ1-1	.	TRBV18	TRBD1	CASSLDRKTEAFF	TGTGCCAGCTCACTGGACAGGAAAACTGAAGCTTTCTTT
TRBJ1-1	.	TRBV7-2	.	CASSWRQARGTEAFF	TGTGCCAGCAGCTGGAGACAGGCGAGGGGCACTGAAGCTTTCTTT
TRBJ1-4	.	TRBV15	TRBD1	CATSRRTGAGYEKLFF	TGTGCCACCAGCAGACGTACAGGGGCGGGTTATGAAAAACTGTTTTTT
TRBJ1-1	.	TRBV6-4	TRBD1	CASSADRATEAFF	TGTGCCAGCAGCGCGGACAGGGCCACTGAAGCTTTCTTT
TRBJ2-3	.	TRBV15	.	CATSLGTGATDTQYF	TGTGCCACCAGTTTGGGTACAGGAGCCACAGATACGCAGTATTTT
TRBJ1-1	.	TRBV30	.	CAWRGGGYTEAFF	TGTGCCTGGAGAGGCGGGGGTTACACTGAAGCTTTCTTT
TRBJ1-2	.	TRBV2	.	CASSVGRDGYTF	TGTGCCAGCAGTGTTGGGAGGGATGGCTACACCTTC
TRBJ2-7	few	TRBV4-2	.	CASSQDLTRGSYEQYF	TGTGCCAGCAGCCAAGATTTGACGAGAGGCTCCTACGAGCAGTACTTC
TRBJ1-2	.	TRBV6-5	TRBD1	CATTGVGHYGYTF	TGTGCCACTACAGGGGTCGGGCACTATGGCTACACCTTC
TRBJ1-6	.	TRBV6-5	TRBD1	CASSLDRAYNSPLHF	TGTGCCAGCAGTCTGGACAGGGCATATAATTCACCCCTCCACTTT
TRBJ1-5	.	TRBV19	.	CASSSRRGFTSNQPQHF	TGTGCCAGTAGTAGTCGCAGGGGCTTTACGAGCAATCAGCCCCAGCATTTT
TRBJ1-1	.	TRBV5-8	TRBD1	CASSLMAGGSDAFF	TGTGCCAGCAGCTTGATGGCAGGGGGCAGCGATGCTTTCTTT
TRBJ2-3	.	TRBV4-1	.	CASSQGLTDTQYF	TGCGCCAGCAGCCAAGGTCTAACAGATACGCAGTATTTT
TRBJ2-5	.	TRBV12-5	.	CASGLPRQYF	TGTGCTAGTGGTTTGCCCCGTCAGTACTTC
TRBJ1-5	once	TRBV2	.	CASSPRVSNQPQHF	TGTGCCAGCAGCCCCAGGGTATCCAATCAGCCCCAGCATTTT
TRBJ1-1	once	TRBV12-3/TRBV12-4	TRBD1	CASTGQGLAEAFF	TGTGCCAGCACCGGACAGGGCCTAGCTGAAGCTTTCTTT
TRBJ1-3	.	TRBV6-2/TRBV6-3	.	CASSPYTGGSGNTIYF	TGTGCCAGCAGCCCTTATACAGGCGGCTCTGGAAACACCATATATTTT
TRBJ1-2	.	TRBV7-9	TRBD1	CASSVGQGGGYTF	TGTGCCAGCAGCGTGGGACAGGGCGGAGGCTACACCTTC
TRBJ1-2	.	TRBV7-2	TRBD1	CATPLTNGTGGGHYGYTF	TGTGCCACTCCCCTGACCAACGGGACAGGAGGCGGTCACTATGGCTACACCTTC
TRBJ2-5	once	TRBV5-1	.	CASSLGTLKETQYF	TGCGCCAGCAGCTTGGGGACTCTTAAAGAGACCCAGTACTTC